These T cell receptor beta chains were read from a single sample in a study of T-cell memory formation after mild COVID-19. From the 5' RACE reads, TCRdb called clonotypes with MiXCR, one entry per CDR3 protein. The sample has under 600,000 distinct CDR3 sequences, roughly a fifth seen once. Sequencing was carried out using PBMCs or a T cell subset sorted from them (not recorded which). All receptors derive from an adult woman who had mild COVID-19 (a few samples of this study predate the infection). Cell type and time point are not known. CDR3s include the opening cysteine and the closing phenylalanine or tryptophan. A D gene is named only where the DNA matches it firmly. For some rows the clone size is stated as once, few or many, or as a class when expanded; others skip it.

clone_size j_call v_call d_call cdr3_aa cdr3_nt
few TRBJ2-6 TRBV6-2/TRBV6-3 . CASSYHGRGSGANVLTF TGTGCCAGCAGTTACCACGGACGCGGCTCTGGGGCCAACGTCCTGACTTTC
. TRBJ2-5 TRBV7-9 . CASSSSRQYQETQYF TGTGCCAGCAGCTCTTCTCGGCAGTACCAAGAGACCCAGTACTTC
few TRBJ2-3 TRBV27 TRBD2 CASRSGGAGTDTQYF TGTGCCAGCAGGTCCGGGGGGGCGGGCACAGATACGCAGTATTTT
few TRBJ1-5 TRBV5-5 TRBD1 CASRQDRGGQPQHF TGTGCCAGCAGACAGGACAGGGGGGGACAGCCCCAGCATTTT
. TRBJ2-2 TRBV4-1 . CASSARLEGLNTGELFF TGCGCCAGCAGCGCTCGACTAGAGGGGTTGAACACCGGGGAGCTGTTTTTT
. TRBJ1-2 TRBV7-2 . CASSLDVRTGRYTF TGTGCCAGCAGCTTAGATGTCAGAACCGGTCGCTACACCTTC
. TRBJ2-3 TRBV29-1 TRBD2 CSVETSRVTQYF TGCAGCGTTGAGACTAGCCGCGTCACGCAGTATTTT
. TRBJ2-7 TRBV5-6 . CASSPDTGTTYEQYF TGTGCCAGCAGCCCGGACACAGGGACTACCTACGAGCAGTACTTC
. TRBJ2-2 TRBV18 . CASSKGGDTGELFF TGTGCCAGCTCAAAGGGTGGAGACACCGGGGAGCTGTTTTTT
. TRBJ2-7 TRBV10-3 TRBD1 CAICPGQGDYEQYF TGTGCCATCTGCCCTGGACAGGGGGACTACGAGCAGTACTTC
. TRBJ2-7 TRBV5-4 TRBD2 CASSFPQRGGDSYEQYF TGTGCCAGCAGCTTCCCTCAGCGGGGTGGCGATTCCTACGAGCAGTACTTC
. TRBJ2-1 TRBV5-1 . CASSGGTRDNEQFF TGCGCCAGCAGCGGGGGTACTAGGGACAATGAGCAGTTCTTC
. TRBJ1-2 TRBV7-9 TRBD1 CASSLSRGDYGYTF TGTGCCAGCAGCTTGAGCAGGGGGGACTATGGCTACACCTTC
many TRBJ2-2 TRBV3-1 . CASSHESTGELFF TGTGCCAGCAGCCACGAGAGCACCGGGGAGCTGTTTTTT
. TRBJ2-7 TRBV5-1 . CASSLVAGPTEQYF TGCGCCAGCAGCTTGGTGGCGGGACCGACCGAGCAGTACTTC
. TRBJ1-1 TRBV3-1 . CASSPIVKGTEAFF TGTGCCAGCAGCCCCATTGTGAAAGGCACTGAAGCTTTCTTT